Presented here are 22 T cell receptor beta chains from one specimen sequenced in a study of shared clonotypes between healthy human individuals. Sequencing was performed with immunoSEQ multiplex PCR; in TCRdb, only in-frame clones are kept and a portion is missing. The table lists about 2.1 million clones, approximately 94% of them singletons, with approximately 1.7% in the top ten. CD8 cells regarded as naive lacked CD45RO, were positively chosen for CCR7, and omitted terminally differentiated effector memory CD45RA+ cells. The sequenced sample was naive CD8+ T cells from PBMCs. These receptors were taken from a man younger than 35 in good health. Some clones in this sample may be carry-over from other donors' samples.

This sequence joins TRBV10-3 and TRBJ2-2; D gene uncertain. There are 16 residues in the CDR3. CDR1 is ENHRY and CDR2 is SYGVKD in the germline V gene. Trimming stripped 2 bases from V and 5 bases from J, with 15 bases between. The CDR3 DNA reads TGTGCCATCAGTGAGGCAAGGGTAATGGGGACCGGGGAGCTGTTTTTT. It is translated as CAISEARVMGTGELFF.

This rearrangement joins TRBV7-2 to TRBJ2-1; 14 bases line up with TRBD2. V lost 5 bases and J lost 9; bases outside the gene matches: 18. The CDR3 covers 19 residues. CDR1 and CDR2 (germline): SGHTA, FQGNSA. CDR3 coding DNA: TGTGCCAGCAGCCCCCCCCGTGTAGGGACTAGCGGGAGATTGGGTGAGCAGTTCTTC. It translates to CASSPPRVGTSGRLGEQFF.

This chain links TRBV5-1 with TRBJ2-3, with 7 bases lining up with TRBD2. The CDR3 totals 16 residues. V shed 1 base, J shed 3 bases, and the junction held 8 bases outside the gene matches. Germline V lookup: CDR1 SGHRS, CDR2 YFSETQ. This chain's CDR3 is CASSLRWRELTDTQYF. DNA for the CDR3: TGCGCCAGCAGCTTGAGGTGGCGGGAGTTAACAGATACGCAGTATTTT.

The V call is TRBV28, the J call TRBJ1-1; D not certain. Germline CDR1 MDHEN, CDR2 SYDVKM. V was cut by 3 bases and J by 0 bases, with 14 bases left in between. The CDR3 is 16 residues long. The CDR3 here is CASSLSPSTLNTEAFF. As DNA, the CDR3 is TGTGCCAGCAGTTTGTCCCCGTCGACCCTGAACACTGAAGCTTTCTTT. Together with reference TRBV28 and TRBJ1-1, the CDR3 gives the full variable domain: DVKVTQSSRYLVKRTGEKVFLECVQDMDHENMFWYRQDPGLGLRLIYFSYDVKMKEKGDIPEGYSVSREKKERFSLILESASTNQTSMYLCASSLSPSTLNTEAFFGQGTRLTVV.

The CDR3 protein is CASSPRQGVPSGYTF. As DNA, the CDR3 is TGCGCCAGCAGCCCGAGACAGGGAGTACCGTCCGGCTACACCTTC. The rearrangement links TRBV4-3 to TRBJ1-2, with 7 positions matching TRBD1. The germline CDR1 and CDR2 sequences are LGHNA and YSLEER. J was trimmed by 8 bases and V by 4 bases; bases with no gene match: 13. This CDR3 is 15 amino acids long.

V and J are TRBV9 and TRBJ2-1, with no clear D. The V end lost 4 bases, the J end lost 4 bases, and 6 bases lay between the germline ends. The CDR3 totals 12 residues. Germline CDR1 and CDR2: SGDLS and YYNGEE. CDR3 coding DNA: TGTGCCAGCAGCCCGATTTACAATGAGCAGTTCTTC. Protein: CASSPIYNEQFF.

The gene calls are TRBV19 and TRBJ2-7, with TRBD1 matching over 7 bases. J gave up 3 bases and V 1 base, and 6 bases lay outside the gene matches. Germline values: CDR1 LNHDA, CDR2 SQIVND (reference sequence). The CDR3 has 15 residues. The CDR3 sequence: CASSIGTGENYEQYF. The CDR3 nucleotides read TGTGCCAGTAGTATAGGGACAGGCGAAAACTACGAGCAGTACTTC.

The chain carries TRBV7-9 and TRBJ1-3; no reliable D call. Deletions cut 1 base from V and 1 base from J, with 5 bases between. This CDR3 spans 14 amino acids. Looked up from germline, CDR1 is SEHNR and CDR2 is FQNEAQ (reference sequence). DNA for the CDR3: TGTGCCAGCAGCTTAGTCACTTCTGGAAACACCATATATTTT. Protein sequence: CASSLVTSGNTIYF.

The rearrangement joins TRBV28 to TRBJ2-1; a weak D match, TRBD2 (5 bases). Germline values: CDR1 MDHEN, CDR2 SYDVKM. The V end lost 7 bases, the J end lost 10 bases, and 26 bases lay between the germline ends. The CDR3 length is 16 residues. CDR3 amino acids: CASIPRRRPRGGEQFF. The DNA of the CDR3 is TGTGCCAGCATCCCAAGGAGGCGGCCGCGCGGTGGAGAGCAGTTCTTC.

The V and J genes are TRBV20-1 and TRBJ1-2, with a weak D call TRBD1 (5 bases). CDR1 is DFQATT, CDR2 SNEGSKA, per germline (reference sequence). The V gene lost 5 bases and the J gene lost 3 bases, with 7 bases spanning the gap. The CDR3 is 11 amino acids. The CDR3 sequence is CSALGDYGYTF. The CDR3 DNA reads as TGCAGTGCTTTAGGGGACTATGGCTACACCTTC.

In this sample, this clone turned up once. The chain uses TRBV4-3 and TRBJ2-7; 8 bases fit TRBD2. The CDR3 extends over 15 amino acids. The V gene's germline CDR1 is LGHNA and CDR2 YSLEER. V lost 5 bases, J lost 4 bases, and 10 bases stayed unmatched. CDR3: CASSVHLAGNYEQYF. The CDR3 nucleotides read TGCGCCAGCAGCGTTCATCTAGCGGGTAATTACGAGCAGTACTTC.

This clone appeared a single time. CDR3 DNA: TGTGCCAGCAGCCTACGGGACTTTCACAATGAGCAGTTCTTC. Residues: CASSLRDFHNEQFF. The rearrangement uses TRBV9 and TRBJ2-1; D possibly corresponds to TRBD2 (6 bases). V lost 4 bases to trimming and J lost 5 bases, with 13 bases between them. Germline V CDR1 and CDR2: SGDLS, YYNGEE. This CDR3 has 14 amino acids.

This clone was seen only once. The gene calls are TRBV7-9 and TRBJ2-1, with a possible D match to TRBD1 (5 bases). The CDR3 contains 15 residues. Looked up from germline, CDR1 is SEHNR and CDR2 is FQNEAQ (reference sequence). The V gene lost 1 base and the J gene lost 7 bases, with 14 bases spanning the gap. In nucleotides, the CDR3 is TGTGCCAGCAGCTTAGGGTCCAGGGAACGGAATGAGCAGTTCTTC. Its translation: CASSLGSRERNEQFF.

This clone has a handful of counts. The CDR3 DNA reads TGTGCCAGCAGCTTAGAGGCAGGCAACACTGAAGCTTTCTTT. Encoded protein: CASSLEAGNTEAFF. The chain couples TRBV7-8 to TRBJ1-1; D not certain. The CDR3 has 14 residues. V shed 1 base and J shed 2 bases, with 8 bases lying between them. Germline V gives CDR1 SGHVS, CDR2 FQNEAQ.

The rearrangement uses TRBV19 and TRBJ2-2; D is unclear. The germline V gene has CDR1 LNHDA and CDR2 SQIVND (reference sequence). The CDR3 totals 18 residues. V shed 4 bases and J shed 0 bases, with 18 bases lying between them. The CDR3 DNA is TGTGCCAGTAGTAAACCAACCCGACCCGTTCCGAACACCGGGGAGCTGTTTTTT. It codes for CASSKPTRPVPNTGELFF.

This sequence joins TRBV7-2 and TRBJ1-1, with 7 bases identical to TRBD1. V was clipped by 5 bases and J by 1 base; unmatched bases: 10. Germline loops: CDR1 SGHTA, CDR2 FQGNSA. This CDR3 comprises 16 residues. CDR3 sequence (DNA): TGTGCCAGCAGCCACGAAGCCCGGACAGGGAACACTGAAGCTTTCTTT. Protein sequence: CASSHEARTGNTEAFF.

This chain joins TRBV7-8 and TRBJ2-3; 11 nucleotides line up with TRBD1. Germline V gene sequence: CDR1 SGHVS, CDR2 FQNEAQ. The CDR3 has 17 residues. V lost 3 bases to trimming and J lost 3 bases; unmatched junction nucleotides: 8. CDR3 nucleotides: TGTGCCAGCAGCTTGGACCCGGGACAGGGGGAAACAGATACGCAGTATTTT. Residues: CASSLDPGQGETDTQYF.

The chain couples TRBV7-8 to TRBJ2-1; 7 nucleotides agree with TRBD1. V was clipped by 7 bases and J by 9 bases; unmatched bases: 3. Germline V gene sequence: CDR1 SGHVS, CDR2 FQNEAQ. The CDR3 consists of 11 residues. The CDR3: CASTSGGEQFF. CDR3 in DNA: TGTGCCAGCACCTCAGGGGGTGAGCAGTTCTTC. Drawing the rest from reference TRBV7-8 and TRBJ2-1, the complete variable domain is GAGVSQSPRYKVAKRGQDVALRCDPISGHVSLFWYQQALGQGPEFLTYFQNEAQLDKSGLPSDRFFAERPEGSVSTLKIQRTQQEDSAVYLCASTSGGEQFFGPGTRLTVL.

J is TRBJ2-3 and V is TRBV6-5; TRBD2 agrees at 14 bases. This CDR3 comprises 14 residues. V dropped 5 bases and J dropped 14; count of bases not matched to a gene: 9. CDR1 is MNHEY, CDR2 SVGAGI, per germline. The CDR3 DNA sequence: TGTGCCAGCAGTCCTATGGGACTAGCGGGAGTACGGTATTTT. The encoded protein is CASSPMGLAGVRYF.

The chain joins TRBV21-1 to TRBJ1-2. TRBV21-1 counts as a pseudogene. CDR3 length: 13 residues. The CDR3 sequence: CASSKGYNYGYTF. The CDR3 DNA reads as TGTGCCAGCAGCAAAGGGTACAACTATGGCTACACCTTC.

Points on this clone: This sample includes further DNA sequences coding for the same CDR3. The chain links TRBV27 to TRBJ2-7, with D perhaps TRBD1 (5 bases). Germline V CDR1 and CDR2: MNHEY, SMNVEV (reference sequence). The CDR3 sequence is 15 residues long. The V end lost 2 bases, the J end lost 0 bases, and 11 bases lay between the germline ends. CDR3 region: CASSLAGRSSYEQYF. CDR3 nucleotide sequence: TGTGCCAGCAGTTTAGCAGGGCGGAGCTCCTACGAGCAGTACTTC.

The V and J genes are TRBV4-2 and TRBJ2-1; D gene unclear. The CDR3 has 15 amino acids. The V gene lost 0 bases and the J gene lost 7 bases, with 13 bases spanning the gap. Looked up from germline, CDR1 is LGHNA and CDR2 is YNFKEQ. Here the CDR3 DNA reads TGTGCCAGCAGCCAAGAGGGATCCATGGGGAATGAGCAGTTCTTC. Protein product: CASSQEGSMGNEQFF.